This entry is about one TCR beta chain. The sequenced fragment ends 3 residues before the CDR3 boundary, so the rest is inferred from the germline J gene. V shed 2 bases and J 2 bases; nucleotides not matched to a gene: 6. The CDR3 runs 15 residues. Germline CDR1 and CDR2: DFQATT and SNEGSKA (reference sequence). These data belong to a study of T cells in women clearing cervical HPV infection. Repertoires were generated with immunoSEQ multiplex PCR, while TCRdb's copy carries only in-frame clones and drops some. The listing contains around 22,000 clones. The receptor was derived from a woman aged 18-70 years with a cervical HPV16 infection that either progressed to CIN3+ or cleared (not recorded which). The V call is TRBV20-1, the J call TRBJ2-1, with TRBD2 matching 7 bases. Source material: blood buffy coat. The covered CDR3 bases are TGCAGTGCTAGACTTCTCGGACTAGCCTACAATGAG. The encoded protein is CSARLLGLAYNE. The whole CDR3 is CSARLLGLAYNEQFF.